The present T cell receptor beta chain was sequenced within a study of T-cell reconstitution after alpha-beta-depleted transplantation in children. The study's findings and limits: Reportedly, only several hundred clones from non-depleted graft cells drove alpha-beta T-cell counts at about two months. Diversity of TCRbeta at day 60 was high in some patients, arising from surviving recipient T cells and thymic progenitors. It was newly produced T cells that mostly accounted for T-cell counts and diversity one year after transplant.

Molecular barcoding with unique molecular identifiers was used for the TCRbeta library. MiXCR, run by TCRdb on the PCR reads, gives a single entry per CDR3 protein. This table holds about 980,000 distinct CDR3 sequences, about 30% found once. The CDR3 covers 17 residues. Germline V lookup: CDR1 LGHNA, CDR2 YNFKEQ. V was pared by 0 bases and J by 3 bases, with 16 bases between. This clonotype was seen ten or more times. Antigen: not known. The specimen was PBMCs, mostly from graft donor cells, collected 360 days after TCRalphabeta/CD19-depleted stem cell transplant. The clonotype was recovered from a boy younger than two who had a stem cell transplant for SCID, so the T cells may come from the graft donor. The J gene is TRBJ2-3, the V gene TRBV4-2, with unresolved D. The CDR3 spells CASSQDRRESTTDTQYF. The CDR3 nucleotides are TGTGCCAGCAGCCAAGATAGGAGAGAGAGCACTACAGATACGCAGTATTTT.